Below are 9 T cell receptor beta chains sequenced from a single sample in a study of blood T cells in healthy people across ages. A second 7 to 11 cycle PCR used barcoded and J-beta primers. TCRdb reprocessed the 5' RACE reads via MiXCR and lists one record per CDR3 protein. The sample holds 800,000 to 950,000 distinct CDR3 sequences; around 36% are singletons and the top ten take 13%. The sequencing input was blood. These receptors all come from a man in his late teens or twenties in good health.

The chain carries TRBV12-3 or TRBV12-4 and TRBJ2-5; D may be TRBD2 (6 bases). With 6 bases removed from V and 5 bases from J, the gap between germline ends came to 13 bases. This CDR3 comprises 13 residues. CDR3 bases: TGTGCCAGCAGAGCAACTGGGAGGGAGACCCAGTACTTC. Its translation: CASRATGRETQYF.

A note on this clonotype: With a much larger clone just one base away, this may be a read error. This chain connects TRBV12-3 or TRBV12-4 to TRBJ2-5; 7 nucleotides match TRBD2. The junction had 18 bases not matched to a gene; V was cut back by 3 bases and J by 11 bases. The CDR3 has 16 amino acids. CDR3 loop: CASSFIGGRAKNEQYF. The CDR3 coding sequence is TGTGCCAGCAGTTTCATCGGAGGGAGGGCCAAAAATGAGCAGTACTTC.

This clonotype was seen only a few times. The rearrangement uses TRBV28 and TRBJ2-2; tentative D call: TRBD1 (5 bases). The CDR3 runs to 17 residues. V was shortened by 1 base and J by 0 bases, with 12 bases between the two germline ends. CDR1 is MDHEN, CDR2 SYDVKM, per germline. Written as DNA, the CDR3 is TGTGCCAGCAGTTTATTTGGGTCAGGGCCGAACACCGGGGAGCTGTTTTTT. It yields the protein CASSLFGSGPNTGELFF.

As concerns this clonotype: This clone may be a read error of a much larger clone one base away. It is likely a read error, because the conserved phenylalanine at the end of the CDR3 is missing. The V and J genes are TRBV10-3 and TRBJ2-7, with a tentative D call TRBD2 (6 bases). Deletions cut 7 bases from V and 5 bases from J, with 15 bases between. The CDR3 contains 13 residues. Germline CDR1 reads ENHRY; CDR2 reads SYGVKD. CDR3 coding DNA: TGTGCCATCACCCCGGGACTTGGGGACGAGCAGTACTTA. Amino acid sequence: CAITPGLGDEQYL.

This clonotype was seen only a few times. The rearrangement links TRBV6-2 or TRBV6-3 to TRBJ1-2, with D uncertain. Germline values: CDR1 MNHEY, CDR2 SVGEGT. Trimming pared 6 bases from V and 10 bases from J, leaving 12 bases between. This CDR3 is built from 11 residues. Here the CDR3 DNA reads TGTGCCAGCAGCCTTTGGGAAGACTACACCTTC. Residues: CASSLWEDYTF.

This clonotype was counted many times. The chain joins TRBV12-3 or TRBV12-4 to TRBJ1-2; D is ambiguous. The CDR3 totals 13 residues. Trimming cost V 1 base and J 4 bases, with 7 bases left between them. The CDR3 DNA is TGTGCCAGCAGTTTAGGGTCCGGCTATGGCTACACCTTC. Its protein product is CASSLGSGYGYTF.

At least ten counts were recorded for this clonotype. The chain carries TRBV4-3 and TRBJ2-3, with a weak D call TRBD2 (6 bases). The CDR3 is 14 amino acids. The V end lost 4 bases, the J end lost 4 bases, and 12 bases lay between the germline ends. Germline CDR1 is LGHNA and CDR2 is YSLEER. CDR3 sequence reads: CASSPGVASDTQYF. The CDR3 nucleotides are TGCGCCAGCAGCCCGGGGGTAGCATCAGATACGCAGTATTTT.

This clonotype turned up a few times. The chain joins TRBV5-1 to TRBJ1-4; unclear D gene. Germline V gives CDR1 SGHRS, CDR2 YFSETQ. The CDR3 loop spans 15 amino acids. V was trimmed by 6 bases and J by 2 bases, leaving 14 bases between them. The CDR3 region is CASTPWAGTNEKLFF. The CDR3 DNA reads TGCGCCAGCACCCCTTGGGCTGGGACTAATGAAAAACTGTTTTTT.

Note on this clonotype: It may be a read error: a sequence one base away is much more abundant. The CDR3 DNA reads TGTGCCATCAGTGGGCAGGGGCTGGGGGAGCAGTACTTC. Its translation is CAISGQGLGEQYF. The chain combines TRBV10-3 with TRBJ2-7, with TRBD1 as a possible D gene (6 bases). Per the germline V gene, CDR1 is ENHRY and CDR2 is SYGVKD. The CDR3 runs 13 residues. V lost 4 bases and J lost 7, with 14 bases in between.